What follows are 22 T cell receptor beta chains derived from one specimen sequenced in a study of blood T cells in healthy people across ages (dated by TCRdb to between 2014 and 2017). Preparation of the library involved 5' RACE. The sequencer was an Illumina HiSeq 2500. A second PCR of about 7 to 12 cycles was run with a J-beta primer mix and a sample-barcoded 5' primer. Starting from the raw public reads, TCRdb applied fastp trimming at Q25, assembled clones with MiXCR and retained in-frame beta chains. Rows are unified per CDR3 protein, each entry keeping the most common DNA and genes. A total of about 1.4 million distinct CDR3 sequences appear in this sample, roughly 60% of them only once. Over 5% of the sample lies in the top ten. Sample: blood. These receptors all come from a man between 18 and 35 years old in good health.

This clonotype was seen only a few times. This sequence joins TRBV20-1 and TRBJ2-7, with a tentative D call TRBD1 (6 bases). Between the trimmed V and J ends, which lost 1 base and 0 bases, there was a span of 16 bases. In germline, CDR1 is DFQATT, CDR2 SNEGSKA (reference sequence). There are 16 residues in the CDR3. CDR3 in DNA: TGCAGTGCTAGAGGGGGGCCGGGGATGCACTCCTACGAGCAGTACTTC. It translates to CSARGGPGMHSYEQYF.

The V and J genes are TRBV28 and TRBJ1-2, with D unclear. Germline V gene lookup returns CDR1 MDHEN and CDR2 SYDVKM. V shed 6 bases and J shed 6 bases, with 11 bases lying between them. The CDR3 is 12 amino acids. CDR3 amino acids: CASSPVPDGYTF. The CDR3 nucleotides read TGTGCCAGCAGCCCAGTCCCGGATGGCTACACCTTC.

This chain joins TRBV9 and TRBJ2-1, with a tentative D call TRBD1 (6 bases). The CDR3 sequence is 16 residues long. V was pared by 4 bases and J by 6 bases, with 20 bases between. Germline V gene sequence: CDR1 SGDLS, CDR2 YYNGEE. In nucleotides, the CDR3 is TGTGCCAGCAGCTTAAGAGGACAGAGTAGCGTCAATGAGCAGTTCTTC. Its protein product is CASSLRGQSSVNEQFF.

V usage is TRBV12-3 or TRBV12-4 and J usage is TRBJ2-7; a weak D match, TRBD1 (7 bases). V lost 3 bases and J lost 3, with 33 bases in between. The CDR3 is made up of 21 amino acids. CDR3 sequence reads: CASSFRKGRGLTRGGLYEQYF. The CDR3 bases are TGTGCCAGCAGTTTTCGTAAGGGTAGAGGACTAACCCGAGGGGGCCTCTACGAGCAGTACTTC.

The chain has TRBV25-1 and TRBJ2-5; D is possibly TRBD2 (6 bases). In germline, CDR1 is MGHDK, CDR2 SYGVNS. V dropped 2 bases and J dropped 11 bases, with 18 bases sitting between them. The CDR3 runs to 14 residues. The CDR3 coding sequence is TGTGCCAGCAGTGAAGCGGGGCTGGTAAATGAGCAGTACTTC. Translation: CASSEAGLVNEQYF.

This rearrangement joins TRBV7-9 to TRBJ2-3; 9 nucleotides agree with TRBD1. With V trimmed by 5 bases and J by 4 bases, 7 bases remained unmatched. Germline V lookup: CDR1 SEHNR, CDR2 FQNEAQ (reference sequence). There are 15 residues in the CDR3. CDR3 protein: CASSPHRGPPDTQYF. The CDR3 nucleotides are TGTGCCAGCAGCCCTCACAGGGGGCCTCCAGATACGCAGTATTTT.

This chain uses TRBV4-1 with TRBJ2-3; TRBD2 agrees at 9 bases. This CDR3 comprises 15 residues. V lost 1 base, J lost 7 bases, and 6 bases stayed unmatched. The germline V gene encodes CDR1 MGHRA and CDR2 YSYEKL. CDR3 coding DNA: TGCGCCAGCAGCCAAGGGAATAGCGGGAGTTATACGCAGTATTTT. It specifies CASSQGNSGSYTQYF.

A few counts support this clonotype. The chain recombines TRBV29-1 with TRBJ2-5; tentative D call: TRBD2 (6 bases). CDR3 size: 17 residues. The V and J ends lost 7 bases and 2 bases respectively, with 26 bases between them. Looked up from germline, CDR1 is SQVTM and CDR2 is ANQGSEA. CDR3 region: CSGWSWGAEGLQETQYF. Written as DNA, the CDR3 is TGCAGCGGTTGGAGTTGGGGCGCCGAGGGACTTCAAGAGACCCAGTACTTC.

The CDR3 nucleotides read TGTGCCATCAGGTCGGGACAGGGGGGGCGTGACTATGGCTACACCTTC. Amino acids: CAIRSGQGGRDYGYTF. The chain uses TRBV10-3 and TRBJ1-2; 11 bases align to TRBD1. Germline V gene data show CDR1 as ENHRY and CDR2 as SYGVKD. The CDR3 covers 16 residues. The trim removed 6 bases at V and 3 bases at J, leaving 9 bases unmatched.

This clonotype was seen more than once but under ten times. This rearrangement joins TRBV6-5 to TRBJ2-7; TRBD1 might be the D (5 bases). V dropped 11 bases and J dropped 3 bases, with 20 bases sitting between them. The CDR3 covers 14 residues. Germline V CDR1 and CDR2: MNHEY, SVGAGI. Here the CDR3 reads CASSRSKGYYEQYF. Written as DNA, the CDR3 is TGTGCCTCAAGCCGGAGTAAGGGGTACTACGAGCAGTACTTC.

This clonotype was seen once. The rearrangement joins TRBV7-9 to TRBJ2-1; D perhaps matches TRBD1 (8 bases). Germline assignment: CDR1 SEHNR and CDR2 FQNEAQ (reference sequence). V gave up 5 bases and J gave up 8 bases, with 25 bases separating them. This CDR3 is built from 17 residues. The CDR3 protein is CASSMDRVNPGGDEQFF. CDR3 coding DNA: TGTGCCAGCAGCATGGACAGGGTAAACCCAGGGGGGGATGAGCAGTTCTTC.

This clonotype was seen repeatedly, ten times or more. The DNA of the CDR3 is TGTGCCAGCAGCCCCACAGGGGATCGTCCGCCCCAGCATTTT. Protein product: CASSPTGDRPPQHF. V and J are TRBV6-2 or TRBV6-3 and TRBJ1-5; 7 nucleotides align to TRBD1. Losses at the gene ends were 6 bases for V and 9 bases for J; bases not matched to a gene: 11. Germline assignment: CDR1 MNHEY and CDR2 SVGEGT. The CDR3 totals 14 residues.

The V call is TRBV6-2 or TRBV6-3, the J call TRBJ1-1; tentative D call: TRBD1 (5 bases). This CDR3 spans 15 amino acids. Deletions cut 6 bases from V and 0 bases from J, with 14 bases between. Germline V lookup: CDR1 MNHEY, CDR2 SVGEGT. The CDR3 DNA reads TGTGCCAGCAGCCAACCCGACAGAATGAACACTGAAGCTTTCTTT. It encodes CASSQPDRMNTEAFF.

CDR3 DNA sequence: TGTGCCAGCAGTGGTTACCTAGCGGGGCCTGCCTACGAGCAGTACTTC. Translation: CASSGYLAGPAYEQYF. The rearrangement links TRBV25-1 to TRBJ2-7, with 9 bases lining up with TRBD2. Germline CDR1 is MGHDK and CDR2 is SYGVNS. V lost 4 bases, J lost 2 bases, and 9 bases stayed unmatched. CDR3 length: 16 residues.

This clonotype was recorded a few times. The chain carries TRBV20-1 and TRBJ1-5, with 7 bases fitting TRBD1. With 0 bases clipped from V and 0 bases from J, the junction kept 14 bases outside the gene matches. Germline V gene data show CDR1 as DFQATT and CDR2 as SNEGSKA (reference sequence). This CDR3 is built from 19 residues. CDR3 DNA: TGCAGTGCTAGAGATTTACAGGGGAAGGCAATATATAGCAATCAGCCCCAGCATTTT. Translating gives CSARDLQGKAIYSNQPQHF.

The chain couples TRBV25-1 to TRBJ1-1; the D gene is possibly TRBD1 (5 bases). CDR3 length: 15 residues. Trimming stripped 1 base from V and 7 bases from J, with 16 bases between. Germline-derived CDR1 and CDR2 are MGHDK and SYGVNS. In DNA form, the CDR3 reads TGTGCCAGCAGTGAATTCGGCAGGGCGCGAGGTGAAGCTTTCTTT. Protein: CASSEFGRARGEAFF.

The chain couples TRBV6-5 to TRBJ1-2, with 8 bases lining up with TRBD1. Germline V CDR1 and CDR2: MNHEY, SVGAGI. The CDR3 is 15 amino acids. The junction had 5 bases not matched to a gene; V was cut back by 0 bases and J by 5 bases. The CDR3 spells CASSYSSGGGYGYTF. The DNA of the CDR3 is TGTGCCAGCAGTTACTCTTCAGGGGGCGGGTATGGCTACACCTTC.

This clonotype was counted only a few times. The chain joins TRBV4-1 to TRBJ2-1; 8 bases align to TRBD2. V was clipped by 2 bases and J by 5 bases; unmatched bases: 5. CDR3 length equals 15 residues. The V gene's germline CDR1 is MGHRA and CDR2 YSYEKL. The CDR3 here is CASSQLGGADNEQFF. CDR3 sequence (DNA): TGCGCCAGCAGCCAACTCGGGGGGGCAGACAATGAGCAGTTCTTC.

The chain is built from TRBV7-2 and TRBJ2-3; D unresolved. The CDR3 is 13 residues long. V dropped 5 bases and J dropped 1 base, with 7 bases sitting between them. Germline V gene sequence: CDR1 SGHTA, CDR2 FQGNSA. The CDR3 bases are TGTGCCAGCAGCAACCCAGGCACAGATACGCAGTATTTT. Amino acids: CASSNPGTDTQYF.

This chain joins TRBV3-1 and TRBJ2-5; 8 nucleotides align to TRBD2. V dropped 4 bases and J dropped 4; count of bases not matched to a gene: 8. The CDR3 runs 15 residues. CDR1 is LGHDT and CDR2 is YNNKEL in the germline V gene (reference sequence). CDR3 sequence reads: CASSLALAGLETQYF. The CDR3 DNA reads TGTGCCAGCAGCCTAGCCCTAGCGGGCCTAGAGACCCAGTACTTC.

The V and J genes are TRBV11-3 and TRBJ2-5, with a tentative D call TRBD2 (5 bases). The CDR3 consists of 13 residues. Trimming took 4 bases from V and 3 from J, leaving 9 bases between them. Germline CDR1 and CDR2: SGHNT and YENEEA. The CDR3 DNA reads TGTGCCAGCAGCTCGGGGATTGAAGAGACCCAGTACTTC. Its translation is CASSSGIEETQYF.

This clonotype showed up just a few times. The genes are TRBV12-3 or TRBV12-4 and TRBJ1-2, with 7 bases that match TRBD1. Trimming at V came to 5 bases and at J to 3 bases, leaving 6 bases not matched to a gene. This CDR3 contains 14 residues. The CDR3 protein is CASSTGEFHYGYTF. DNA of the CDR3: TGTGCCAGCAGTACAGGGGAGTTTCACTATGGCTACACCTTC.